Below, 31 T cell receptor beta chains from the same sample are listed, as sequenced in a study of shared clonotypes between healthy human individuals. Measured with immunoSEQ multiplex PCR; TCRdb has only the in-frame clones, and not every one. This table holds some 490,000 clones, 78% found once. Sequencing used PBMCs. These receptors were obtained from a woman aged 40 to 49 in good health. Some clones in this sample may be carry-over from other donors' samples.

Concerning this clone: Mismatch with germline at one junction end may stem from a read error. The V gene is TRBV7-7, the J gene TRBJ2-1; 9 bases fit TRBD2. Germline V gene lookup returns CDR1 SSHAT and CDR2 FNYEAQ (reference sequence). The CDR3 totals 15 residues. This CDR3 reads CASSPVSGSRNEQFF. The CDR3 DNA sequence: TGTGCTAGCAGCCCTGTTAGCGGGAGTAGGAATGAGCAGTTCTTC.

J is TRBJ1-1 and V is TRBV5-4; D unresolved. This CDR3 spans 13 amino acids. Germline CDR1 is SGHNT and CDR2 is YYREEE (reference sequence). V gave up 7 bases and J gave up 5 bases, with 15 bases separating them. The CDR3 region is CASASEARTEAFF. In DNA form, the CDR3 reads TGTGCCAGCGCGAGCGAAGCTAGGACTGAAGCTTTCTTT.

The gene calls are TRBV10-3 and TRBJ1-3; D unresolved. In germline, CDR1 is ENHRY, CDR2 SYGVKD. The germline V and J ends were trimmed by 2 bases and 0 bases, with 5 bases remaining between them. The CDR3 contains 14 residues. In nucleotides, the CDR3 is TGTGCCATCAGTGAGATGAGCTCTGGAAACACCATATATTTT. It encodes CAISEMSSGNTIYF.

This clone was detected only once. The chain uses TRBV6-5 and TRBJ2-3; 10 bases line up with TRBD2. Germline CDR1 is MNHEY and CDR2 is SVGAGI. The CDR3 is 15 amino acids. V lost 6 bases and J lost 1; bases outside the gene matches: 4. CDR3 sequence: CASSPGTSGTDTQYF. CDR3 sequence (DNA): TGTGCCAGCAGCCCCGGGACTAGCGGCACAGATACGCAGTATTTT.

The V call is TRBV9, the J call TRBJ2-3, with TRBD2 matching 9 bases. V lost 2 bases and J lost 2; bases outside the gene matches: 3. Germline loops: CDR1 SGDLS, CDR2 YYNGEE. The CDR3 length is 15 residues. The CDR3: CASSVGTSNTDTQYF. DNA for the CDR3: TGTGCCAGCAGCGTCGGGACTAGCAACACAGATACGCAGTATTTT.

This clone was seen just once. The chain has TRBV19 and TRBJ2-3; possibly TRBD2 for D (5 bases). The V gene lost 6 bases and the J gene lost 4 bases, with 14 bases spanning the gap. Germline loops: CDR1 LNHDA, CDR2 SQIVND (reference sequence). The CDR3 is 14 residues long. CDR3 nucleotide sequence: TGTGCCAGTAGCCTGAGGGAGTGGGCAGATACGCAGTATTTT. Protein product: CASSLREWADTQYF.

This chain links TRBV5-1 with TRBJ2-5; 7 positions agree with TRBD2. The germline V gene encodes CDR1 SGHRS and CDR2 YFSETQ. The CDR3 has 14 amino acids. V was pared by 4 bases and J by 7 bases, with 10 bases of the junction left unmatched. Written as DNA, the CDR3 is TGCGCCAGCAGCATGGACACTCCGGGAGGGACCCAGTACTTC. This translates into CASSMDTPGGTQYF.

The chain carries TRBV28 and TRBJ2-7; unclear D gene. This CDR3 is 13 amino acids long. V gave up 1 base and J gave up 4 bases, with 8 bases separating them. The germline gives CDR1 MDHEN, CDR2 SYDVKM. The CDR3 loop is CASSLLAEYEQYF. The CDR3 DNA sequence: TGTGCCAGCAGTTTATTGGCGGAATACGAGCAGTACTTC.

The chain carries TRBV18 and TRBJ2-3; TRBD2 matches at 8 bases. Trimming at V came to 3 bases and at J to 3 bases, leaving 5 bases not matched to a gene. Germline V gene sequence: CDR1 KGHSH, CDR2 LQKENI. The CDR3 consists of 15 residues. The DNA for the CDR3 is TGTGCCAGCTCACCGTCAGCGGGAGCGACAGATACGCAGTATTTT. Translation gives CASSPSAGATDTQYF.

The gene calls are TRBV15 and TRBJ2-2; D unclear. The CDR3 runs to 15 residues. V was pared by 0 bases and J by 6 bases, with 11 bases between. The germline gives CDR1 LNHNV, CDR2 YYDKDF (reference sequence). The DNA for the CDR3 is TGTGCCACCAGCAGAGATTTGAGGCTGGCCGGGGAGCTGTTTTTT. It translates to CATSRDLRLAGELFF.

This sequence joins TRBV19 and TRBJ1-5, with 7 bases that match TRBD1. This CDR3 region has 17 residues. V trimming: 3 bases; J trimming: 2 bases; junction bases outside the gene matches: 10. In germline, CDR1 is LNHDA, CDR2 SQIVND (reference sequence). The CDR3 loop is CASSIARDRAGNQPQHF. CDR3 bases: TGTGCCAGTAGTATCGCTCGAGACAGGGCCGGCAATCAGCCCCAGCATTTT.

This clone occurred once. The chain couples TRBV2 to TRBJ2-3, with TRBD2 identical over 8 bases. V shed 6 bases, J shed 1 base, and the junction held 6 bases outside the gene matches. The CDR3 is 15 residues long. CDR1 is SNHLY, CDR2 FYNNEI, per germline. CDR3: CASRLAGWGTDTQYF. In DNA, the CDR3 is TGTGCCAGCAGATTAGCGGGGTGGGGCACAGATACGCAGTATTTT.

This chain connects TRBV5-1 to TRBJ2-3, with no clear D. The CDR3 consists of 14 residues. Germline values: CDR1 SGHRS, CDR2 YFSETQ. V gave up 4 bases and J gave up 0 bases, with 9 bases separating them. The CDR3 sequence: CASSDFRSTDTQYF. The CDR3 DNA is TGCGCCAGCAGCGACTTTAGGAGCACAGATACGCAGTATTTT.

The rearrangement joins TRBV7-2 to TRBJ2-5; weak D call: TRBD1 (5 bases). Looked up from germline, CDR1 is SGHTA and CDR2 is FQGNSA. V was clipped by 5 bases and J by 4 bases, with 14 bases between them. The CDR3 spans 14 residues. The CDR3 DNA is TGTGCCAGCAGCCGCACGGACACTATAGAGACCCAGTACTTC. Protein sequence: CASSRTDTIETQYF.

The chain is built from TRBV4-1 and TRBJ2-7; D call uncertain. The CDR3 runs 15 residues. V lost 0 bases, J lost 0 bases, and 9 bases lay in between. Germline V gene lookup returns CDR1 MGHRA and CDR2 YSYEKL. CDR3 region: CASSQDYPRSYEQYF. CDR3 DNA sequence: TGCGCCAGCAGCCAAGATTACCCCCGCTCCTACGAGCAGTACTTC.

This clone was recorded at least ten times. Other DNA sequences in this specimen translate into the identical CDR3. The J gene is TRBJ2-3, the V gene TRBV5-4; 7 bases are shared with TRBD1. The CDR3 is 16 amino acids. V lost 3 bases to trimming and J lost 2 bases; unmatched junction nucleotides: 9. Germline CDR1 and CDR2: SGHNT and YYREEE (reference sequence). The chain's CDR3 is CASSSRDSSSTDTQYF. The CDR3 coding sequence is TGTGCCAGCAGCTCCCGGGACAGCTCCTCCACAGATACGCAGTATTTT.

The CDR3 region has the DNA TGCGCCAGCAGCTTGGTACTAGCGGGTGGGGGGGCCTACAATGAGCAGTTCTTC. It yields the protein CASSLVLAGGGAYNEQFF. V and J are TRBV5-1 and TRBJ2-1; 9 nucleotides line up with TRBD2. From germline, CDR1 is SGHRS and CDR2 YFSETQ. V shed 0 bases, J shed 2 bases, and the junction held 9 bases outside the gene matches. The CDR3 runs 18 residues. The full variable domain, with the rest looked up from reference TRBV5-1 and TRBJ2-1, is KAGVTQTPRYLIKTRGQQVTLSCSPISGHRSVSWYQQTPGQGLQFLFEYFSETQRNKGNFPGRFSGRQFSNSRSEMNVSTLELGDSALYLCASSLVLAGGGAYNEQFFGPGTRLTVL.

Written as DNA, the CDR3 is TGTGCCAGCAGCGTAGAGGGAAGGACCACAGATACGCAGTATTTT. Translating gives CASSVEGRTTDTQYF. The V gene is TRBV9, the J gene TRBJ2-3; D unclear. Germline CDR1 SGDLS, CDR2 YYNGEE. The CDR3 length is 15 residues. V shed 0 bases and J shed 2 bases, with 10 bases lying between them.

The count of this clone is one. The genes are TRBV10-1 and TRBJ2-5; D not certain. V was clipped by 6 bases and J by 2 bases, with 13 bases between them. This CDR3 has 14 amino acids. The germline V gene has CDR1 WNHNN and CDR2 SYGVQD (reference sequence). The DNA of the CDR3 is TGCGCCAGCAGCCCGGACGGTCCGCAAGAGACCCAGTACTTC. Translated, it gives CASSPDGPQETQYF.

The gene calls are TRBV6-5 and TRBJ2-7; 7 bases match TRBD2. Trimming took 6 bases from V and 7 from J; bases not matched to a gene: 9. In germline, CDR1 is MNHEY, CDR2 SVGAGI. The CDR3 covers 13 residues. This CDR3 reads CASSPGGRVEQYF. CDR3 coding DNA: TGTGCCAGCAGCCCCGGGGGGAGGGTTGAGCAGTACTTC.

The CDR3 DNA reads TGTGCCAGCAGTCAAAGCGGGAGGGCCGGGCCAGATACGCAGTATTTT. Its protein product is CASSQSGRAGPDTQYF. This chain connects TRBV7-3 to TRBJ2-3; 10 bases fit TRBD2. J lost 4 bases, V lost 6 bases, and 10 bases had no gene match. The CDR3 contains 16 residues. CDR1 SGHTA and CDR2 FQGTGA come from the germline V gene.

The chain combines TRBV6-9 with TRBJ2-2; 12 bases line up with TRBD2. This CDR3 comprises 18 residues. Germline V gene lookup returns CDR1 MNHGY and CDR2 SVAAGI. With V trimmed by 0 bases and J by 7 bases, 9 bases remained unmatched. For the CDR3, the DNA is TGTGCCAGCAGTTATTCGAGACTAGCGGGAGTGTTGGGCGGGGAGCTGTTTTTT. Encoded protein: CASSYSRLAGVLGGELFF.

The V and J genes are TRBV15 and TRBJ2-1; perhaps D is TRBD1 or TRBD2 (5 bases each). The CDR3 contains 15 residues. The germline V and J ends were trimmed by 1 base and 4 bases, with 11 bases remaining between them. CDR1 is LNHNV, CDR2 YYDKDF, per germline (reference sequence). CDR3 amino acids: CATSRVLGDYNEQFF. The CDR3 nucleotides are TGTGCCACCAGCAGAGTACTAGGGGATTACAATGAGCAGTTCTTC.

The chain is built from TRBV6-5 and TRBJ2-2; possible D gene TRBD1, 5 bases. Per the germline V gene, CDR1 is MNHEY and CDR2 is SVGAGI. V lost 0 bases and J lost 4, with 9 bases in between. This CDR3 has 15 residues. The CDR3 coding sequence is TGTGCCAGCAGTTACTCGGAGACAGTCACCGGGGAGCTGTTTTTT. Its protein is CASSYSETVTGELFF.

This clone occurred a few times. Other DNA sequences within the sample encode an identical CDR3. CDR3 loop: CASSLDREQYF. Written as DNA, the CDR3 is TGTGCCAGCAGTTTAGACCGAGAGCAGTACTTC. The gene calls are TRBV28 and TRBJ2-7; D is unclear. The germline V and J ends were trimmed by 2 bases and 7 bases, with 6 bases remaining between them. The CDR3 totals 11 residues. From germline, CDR1 is MDHEN and CDR2 SYDVKM.

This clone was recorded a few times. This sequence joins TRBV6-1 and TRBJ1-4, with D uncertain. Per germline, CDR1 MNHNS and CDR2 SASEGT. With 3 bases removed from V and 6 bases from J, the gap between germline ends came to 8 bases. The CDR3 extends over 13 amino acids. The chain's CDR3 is CASSDSPYEKLFF. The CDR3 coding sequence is TGTGCCAGCAGTGACAGTCCCTATGAAAAACTGTTTTTT.

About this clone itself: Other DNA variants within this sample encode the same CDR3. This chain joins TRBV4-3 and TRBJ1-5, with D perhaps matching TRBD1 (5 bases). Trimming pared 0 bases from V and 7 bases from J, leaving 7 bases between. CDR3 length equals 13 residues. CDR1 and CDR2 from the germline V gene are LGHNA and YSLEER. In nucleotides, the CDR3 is TGCGCCAGCAGCCAAGATCGGGGCCAGCCCCAGCATTTT. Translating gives CASSQDRGQPQHF.

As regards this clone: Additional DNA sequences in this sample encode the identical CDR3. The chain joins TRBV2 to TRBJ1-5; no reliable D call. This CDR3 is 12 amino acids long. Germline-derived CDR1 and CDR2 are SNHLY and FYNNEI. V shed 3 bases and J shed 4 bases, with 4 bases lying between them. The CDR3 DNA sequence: TGTGCCAGCAGTGACGATAATCAGCCCCAGCATTTT. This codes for CASSDDNQPQHF.

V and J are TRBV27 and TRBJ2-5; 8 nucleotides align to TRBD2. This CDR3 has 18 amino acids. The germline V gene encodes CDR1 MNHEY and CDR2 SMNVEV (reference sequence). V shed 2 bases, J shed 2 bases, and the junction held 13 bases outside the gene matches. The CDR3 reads CASSLKGFGGGWQETQYF. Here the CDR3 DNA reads TGTGCCAGCAGTTTAAAGGGTTTCGGGGGGGGGTGGCAAGAGACCCAGTACTTC.

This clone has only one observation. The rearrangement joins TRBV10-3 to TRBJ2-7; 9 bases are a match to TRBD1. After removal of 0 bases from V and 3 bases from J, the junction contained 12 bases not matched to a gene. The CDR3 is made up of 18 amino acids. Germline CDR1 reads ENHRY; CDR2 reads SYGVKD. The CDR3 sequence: CAISESRDRAEGSYEQYF. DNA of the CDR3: TGTGCCATCAGTGAGTCCCGGGACAGGGCCGAGGGTAGCTACGAGCAGTACTTC.

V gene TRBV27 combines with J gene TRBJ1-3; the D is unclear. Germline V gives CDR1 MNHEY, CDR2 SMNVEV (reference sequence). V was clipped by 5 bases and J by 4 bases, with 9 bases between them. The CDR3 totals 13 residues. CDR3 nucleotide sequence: TGTGCCAGCAGTCAGGAGGCCGGAAACACCATATATTTT. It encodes CASSQEAGNTIYF.